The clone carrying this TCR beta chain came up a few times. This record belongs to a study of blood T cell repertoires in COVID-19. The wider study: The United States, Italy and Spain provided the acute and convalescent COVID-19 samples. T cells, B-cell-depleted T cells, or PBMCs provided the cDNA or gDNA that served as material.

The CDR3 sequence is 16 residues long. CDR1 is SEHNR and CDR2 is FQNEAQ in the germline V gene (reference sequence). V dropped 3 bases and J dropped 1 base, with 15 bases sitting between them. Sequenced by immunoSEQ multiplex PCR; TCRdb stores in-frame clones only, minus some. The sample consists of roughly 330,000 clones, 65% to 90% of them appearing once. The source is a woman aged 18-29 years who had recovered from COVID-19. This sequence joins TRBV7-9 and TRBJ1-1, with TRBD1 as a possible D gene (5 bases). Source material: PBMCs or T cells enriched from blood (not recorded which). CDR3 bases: TGTGCCAGCAGCTTTTTAGCGGCAGGGAGGAACACTGAAGCTTTCTTT. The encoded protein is CASSFLAAGRNTEAFF.